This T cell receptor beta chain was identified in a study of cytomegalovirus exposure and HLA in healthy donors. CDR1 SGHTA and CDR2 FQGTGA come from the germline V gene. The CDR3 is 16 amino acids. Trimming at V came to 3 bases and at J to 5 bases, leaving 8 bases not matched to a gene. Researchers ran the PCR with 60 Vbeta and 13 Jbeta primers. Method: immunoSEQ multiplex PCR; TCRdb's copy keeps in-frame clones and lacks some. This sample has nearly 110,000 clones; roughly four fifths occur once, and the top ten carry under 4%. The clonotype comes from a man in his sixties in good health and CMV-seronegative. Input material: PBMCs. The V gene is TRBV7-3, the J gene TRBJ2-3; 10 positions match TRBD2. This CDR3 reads CASSFRASGGKDTQYF. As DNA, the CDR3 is TGTGCCAGCAGCTTTCGCGCTAGCGGGGGAAAAGATACGCAGTATTTT. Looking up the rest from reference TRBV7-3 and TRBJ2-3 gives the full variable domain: GAGVSQTPSNKVTEKGKYVELRCDPISGHTALYWYRQSLGQGPEFLIYFQGTGAADDSGLPNDRFFAVRPEGSVSTLKIQRTERGDSAVYLCASSFRASGGKDTQYFGPGTRLTVL.